A single sample is the source of the 25 T cell receptor beta chains below, sequenced in a study of beta chain features in type 1 diabetes. Findings and limits, study-wide: When Type 1 diabetes patients were examined, their TCRB CDR3s proved moderately but significantly shorter in all four CD4+ subsets.

Reverse transcribing all isolated RNA meant expressed TCRB transcripts were sequenced. TCRdb keeps only in-frame clones here, not all; method: immunoSEQ multiplex PCR. The sample consists of more than 95,000 clones, over 25% of them appearing once. The antigens these receptors bind are not known. Sequences were obtained from central memory CD4+ T cells from blood. The receptor source for this set is a woman younger than 30 with type 1 diabetes.

This clone was seen only a few times. This rearrangement joins TRBV19 to TRBJ2-7; 7 bases line up with TRBD1. Germline V gene lookup returns CDR1 LNHDA and CDR2 SQIVND (reference sequence). This CDR3 contains 15 residues. Trimming cost V 1 base and J 1 base; bases outside gene matches: 4. The CDR3 DNA follows: TGTGCCAGTAGTATAGCCCGGGACAGATCCTACGAGCAGTACTTC. Its protein product is CASSIARDRSYEQYF.

The chain carries TRBV5-1 and TRBJ2-4, with D perhaps TRBD2 (6 bases). This CDR3 has 15 residues. The V and J ends lost 4 bases and 8 bases respectively, with 19 bases between them. Germline loops: CDR1 SGHRS, CDR2 YFSETQ. The CDR3 reads CASSPRDSGEDIQYF. In DNA form, the CDR3 reads TGCGCCAGCAGCCCCCGGGACTCTGGGGAGGACATTCAGTACTTC.

This clone was seen only a few times. The chain couples TRBV19 to TRBJ1-5; D remains unclear. CDR1 is LNHDA and CDR2 is SQIVND in the germline V gene (reference sequence). Trimming took 3 bases from V and 5 from J, leaving 5 bases between them. CDR3 size: 12 residues. CDR3 region: CASSMRDQPQHF. In DNA, the CDR3 is TGTGCCAGTAGTATGAGAGATCAGCCCCAGCATTTT.

J is TRBJ2-2 and V is TRBV5-4; the match to TRBD1 covers 8 bases. From germline, CDR1 is SGHNT and CDR2 YYREEE (reference sequence). Trimming took 4 bases from V and 2 from J; bases not matched to a gene: 4. This CDR3 comprises 15 residues. The CDR3 nucleotides are TGTGCCAGCAGCCACGGACAGGGAAACACCGGGGAGCTGTTTTTT. As protein: CASSHGQGNTGELFF.

The CDR3 region has the DNA TGCAGCGGCGCCGGGACAGCCTGGGAGACCCAGTACTTC. As protein: CSGAGTAWETQYF. The V call is TRBV29-1, the J call TRBJ2-5; 7 nucleotides align to TRBD1. With 7 bases clipped from V and 5 bases from J, the junction kept 10 bases outside the gene matches. CDR3 length equals 13 residues. The V gene's germline CDR1 is SQVTM and CDR2 ANQGSEA. The full variable domain, completed using reference TRBV29-1 and TRBJ2-5, is SAVISQKPSRDICQRGTSLTIQCQVDSQVTMMFWYRQQPGQSLTLIATANQGSEATYESGFVIDKFPISRPNLTFSTLTVSNMSPEDSSIYLCSGAGTAWETQYFGPGTRLLVL.

This clone was counted between two and nine times. This rearrangement joins TRBV11-2 to TRBJ2-1; 9 positions agree with TRBD2. Germline V gene lookup returns CDR1 SGHAT and CDR2 FQNNGV. After removal of 7 bases from V and 3 bases from J, the junction contained 10 bases not matched to a gene. The CDR3 runs to 16 residues. The CDR3 loop is CASILGASGNYNEQFF. The DNA of the CDR3 is TGTGCCAGCATACTCGGGGCTAGCGGGAACTACAATGAGCAGTTCTTC.

The rearrangement joins TRBV11-2 to TRBJ1-2; 9 bases map to TRBD1. The CDR3 loop spans 16 amino acids. J lost 8 bases, V lost 5 bases, and 15 bases had no gene match. The germline CDR1 and CDR2 sequences are SGHAT and FQNNGV. The CDR3 DNA follows: TGTGCCAGCAGCCGTCCCGGGACAGGGTTCAACGGGGGCTACACCTTC. This sequence encodes CASSRPGTGFNGGYTF.

Only a few counts were recorded for this clone. The rearrangement joins TRBV2 to TRBJ2-2; 10 positions match TRBD1. CDR3 length equals 16 residues. The V and J ends lost 7 bases and 2 bases, in that order; junction bases with no gene match: 7. Per germline, CDR1 SNHLY and CDR2 FYNNEI. Written as DNA, the CDR3 is TGTGCCAGCATGACAGGGGGCTCCTTTAACACCGGGGAGCTGTTTTTT. Its translation: CASMTGGSFNTGELFF.

This clone was seen a single time. This chain links TRBV19 with TRBJ2-7; tentative D call: TRBD1 (6 bases). This CDR3 has 15 amino acids. Trimming took off 1 base at V and 2 bases at J, with 12 bases between the two ends. Germline V gives CDR1 LNHDA, CDR2 SQIVND (reference sequence). This CDR3 reads CASSIAAGETYEQYF. The CDR3 DNA reads as TGTGCCAGTAGTATAGCGGCAGGGGAAACCTACGAGCAGTACTTC.

Regarding this clone: Other nucleotide sequences from this sample produce the same CDR3. The J gene is TRBJ1-2, the V gene TRBV5-1; D remains unclear. The V end lost 0 bases, the J end lost 10 bases, and 10 bases lay between the germline ends. The germline gives CDR1 SGHRS, CDR2 YFSETQ. This CDR3 has 12 residues. The CDR3 sequence: CASSLELTVYTF. The CDR3, as DNA: TGCGCCAGCAGCTTGGAGCTCACTGTCTACACCTTC. Full variable domain (outside the CDR3, taken from reference TRBV5-1 and TRBJ1-2): KAGVTQTPRYLIKTRGQQVTLSCSPISGHRSVSWYQQTPGQGLQFLFEYFSETQRNKGNFPGRFSGRQFSNSRSEMNVSTLELGDSALYLCASSLELTVYTFGSGTRLTVV.

This clone was seen a few times. V usage is TRBV4-3 and J usage is TRBJ1-2, with 9 bases fitting TRBD1. The germline gives CDR1 LGHNA, CDR2 YSLEER. The CDR3 is 15 amino acids. Germline trimming cut 2 bases from V and 4 bases from J; bases unmatched to any gene: 5. CDR3 sequence (DNA): TGCGCCAGCAGCCAACCGGGACAGGGTCTCTATGGCTACACCTTC. Amino acid sequence: CASSQPGQGLYGYTF.

CDR3 in DNA: TGTGCCAGCACGGGAGTAGAGACCCAGTACTTC. Amino acid sequence: CASTGVETQYF. The J gene is TRBJ2-5, the V gene TRBV6-1, with D perhaps matching TRBD2 (6 bases). Germline loops: CDR1 MNHNS, CDR2 SASEGT. V lost 7 bases to trimming and J lost 4 bases, with 7 bases between them. This CDR3 spans 11 amino acids.

The count of this clone is one. CDR3 region: CASSLAGLAESSYEQYF. In nucleotides, the CDR3 is TGTGCCAGCAGCTTAGCTGGACTAGCGGAGAGCTCCTACGAGCAGTACTTC. The J gene is TRBJ2-7, the V gene TRBV13; the match to TRBD2 covers 10 bases. V dropped 1 base and J dropped 0; count of bases not matched to a gene: 6. CDR1 is PRHDT and CDR2 is FYEKMQ in the germline V gene (reference sequence). The CDR3 has 17 amino acids. The whole variable domain, filled in from reference TRBV13 and TRBJ2-7, reads AAGVIQSPRHLIKEKRETATLKCYPIPRHDTVYWYQQGPGQDPQFLISFYEKMQSDKGSIPDRFSAQQFSDYHSELNMSSLELGDSALYFCASSLAGLAESSYEQYFGPGTRLTVT.

This clone was seen only a few times. The genes are TRBV5-1 and TRBJ2-3; 9 nucleotides align to TRBD2. V lost 2 bases, J lost 2 bases, and 3 bases stayed unmatched. The CDR3 is 15 residues long. Germline-derived CDR1 and CDR2 are SGHRS and YFSETQ. The DNA of the CDR3 is TGCGCCAGCAGCTTAGGGACTAGCAACACAGATACGCAGTATTTT. Translated: CASSLGTSNTDTQYF.

The J gene is TRBJ2-5, the V gene TRBV7-2; TRBD2 agrees at 10 bases. Losses at the gene ends were 4 bases for V and 5 bases for J; bases not matched to a gene: 4. The length of the CDR3 is 14 residues. CDR1 and CDR2 from the germline V gene are SGHTA and FQGNSA. The CDR3 is CASSSGLARETQYF. The CDR3 nucleotides are TGTGCCAGCAGCTCGGGACTAGCGAGGGAGACCCAGTACTTC.

The chain recombines TRBV11-2 with TRBJ2-5, with D possibly being TRBD2 (5 bases). The CDR3 is 13 amino acids. V lost 6 bases to trimming and J lost 1 base, with 9 bases between them. Germline V gives CDR1 SGHAT, CDR2 FQNNGV. CDR3 residues: CASRGLIQETQYF. CDR3 DNA sequence: TGTGCCAGCAGAGGACTGATCCAAGAGACCCAGTACTTC.

The chain combines TRBV7-8 with TRBJ2-7; a possible D gene is TRBD2 (5 bases). The CDR3 has 16 residues. Trimming left V 0 bases short and J 7 bases short, with 19 bases between. Germline V gene lookup returns CDR1 SGHVS and CDR2 FQNEAQ. The CDR3 loop reads CASSLAEGLRAAEQYV. The DNA of the CDR3 is TGTGCCAGCAGCTTAGCTGAGGGTTTAAGGGCGGCGGAGCAGTACGTC.

The chain is built from TRBV5-6 and TRBJ2-1; 12 bases fit TRBD2. The V gene's germline CDR1 is SGHDT and CDR2 YYEEEE. The junction had 5 bases not matched to a gene; V was cut back by 4 bases and J by 6 bases. CDR3 length equals 15 residues. The CDR3 nucleotides are TGTGCCAGCAGCGAGGGACTAGCGGGCGGCAATGAGCAGTTCTTC. Encoded protein: CASSEGLAGGNEQFF.

The chain couples TRBV19 to TRBJ1-5; TRBD1 is a possible D gene (6 bases). CDR1 and CDR2 (germline): LNHDA, SQIVND (reference sequence). With 7 bases removed from V and 6 bases from J, the gap between germline ends came to 19 bases. The CDR3 has 15 residues. CDR3 residues: CASTKVTGSFQPQHF. In nucleotides, the CDR3 is TGTGCCAGTACTAAAGTTACAGGGAGCTTTCAGCCCCAGCATTTT.

This chain joins TRBV5-8 and TRBJ2-1; 7 bases map to TRBD1. Germline V CDR1 and CDR2: SGHTS, YDEGEE. The CDR3 has 13 amino acids. The V and J ends lost 4 bases and 6 bases, in that order; junction bases with no gene match: 4. CDR3 nucleotides: TGTGCCAGCAGCCTTTGGACAGGCAATGAGCAGTTCTTC. This codes for CASSLWTGNEQFF.

On this clone itself: This specimen includes other DNA sequences encoding the same CDR3. The chain joins TRBV7-3 to TRBJ2-3, with TRBD2 matching 13 bases. The CDR3 is 15 amino acids. With 4 bases clipped from V and 3 bases from J, the junction kept 1 base outside the gene matches. Germline V gene data show CDR1 as SGHTA and CDR2 as FQGTGA. The DNA of the CDR3 is TGTGCCAGCAGCTCGGGACTAGCGGGGACAGATACGCAGTATTTT. Translating gives CASSSGLAGTDTQYF.

Only a few counts were recorded for this clone. Other DNA sequences in the sample encode the same CDR3. The chain is built from TRBV5-1 and TRBJ1-4, with D possibly TRBD1 on 5 matching bases. Looked up from germline, CDR1 is SGHRS and CDR2 is YFSETQ. The V and J ends lost 0 bases and 5 bases respectively, with 8 bases between them. The CDR3 extends over 14 amino acids. The CDR3 coding sequence is TGCGCCAGCAGCTTGGGACAGAACAATGAAAAACTGTTTTTT. Translation: CASSLGQNNEKLFF. The full variable domain, with the rest looked up from reference TRBV5-1 and TRBJ1-4, is KAGVTQTPRYLIKTRGQQVTLSCSPISGHRSVSWYQQTPGQGLQFLFEYFSETQRNKGNFPGRFSGRQFSNSRSEMNVSTLELGDSALYLCASSLGQNNEKLFFGSGTQLSVL.

The sample holds one count of this clone. This chain uses TRBV30 with TRBJ2-7; tentatively, D is TRBD1 (8 bases). Trimming cost V 3 bases and J 4 bases, with 13 bases left between them. The germline gives CDR1 GTSNPN, CDR2 SVGIG (reference sequence). The CDR3 runs 13 residues. The CDR3 reads CAWRTGEGYEQYF. CDR3 DNA: TGTGCCTGGAGGACAGGGGAGGGATACGAGCAGTACTTC.

The chain uses TRBV7-2 and TRBJ1-5; 9 nucleotides align to TRBD1. This CDR3 comprises 16 residues. Germline CDR1 SGHTA, CDR2 FQGNSA. The trim removed 5 bases at V and 1 base at J, leaving 6 bases unmatched. CDR3 protein: CASSTRQGGSNQPQHF. DNA for the CDR3: TGTGCCAGCAGCACCCGACAGGGGGGCAGCAATCAGCCCCAGCATTTT.

J is TRBJ2-7 and V is TRBV6-1; 12 bases map to TRBD2. J was trimmed by 4 bases and V by 4 bases; bases with no gene match: 11. The CDR3 is made up of 17 amino acids. Germline values: CDR1 MNHNS, CDR2 SASEGT. As DNA, the CDR3 is TGTGCCAGCAGTGGAGAGACTAGCGGGAGTCTTCCATACGAGCAGTACGTC. Its translation: CASSGETSGSLPYEQYV.